These 9 T cell receptor beta chains came from one sample sequenced in a study of blood T cells in healthy people across ages. Alongside a J-beta primer mix, a sample-barcoded 5' primer served in a second PCR lasting roughly 6 to 11 cycles. TCRdb re-derived calls from the 5' RACE reads in MiXCR, one entry per CDR3 protein. The sample comprises about 1,500,000 distinct CDR3 sequences, roughly 28% of which are singletons, and more than 6% rests with the top ten. Sequencing was performed on blood. The source is a woman aged 25 to 39 in good health.

This clonotype was picked up many times. The gene calls are TRBV6-5 and TRBJ2-1; D is perhaps TRBD2 (6 bases). The ends were cut back, 0 bases at V and 3 bases at J, with 12 bases in the middle. The CDR3 runs to 16 residues. CDR1 is MNHEY and CDR2 is SVGAGI in the germline V gene. The CDR3 sequence: CASSYSSRLGYNEQFF. In nucleotides, the CDR3 is TGTGCCAGCAGTTACTCCTCCCGACTAGGCTACAATGAGCAGTTCTTC.

This chain connects TRBV6-1 to TRBJ1-1; no clear D. CDR1 is MNHNS and CDR2 is SASEGT in the germline V gene. Between the trimmed V and J ends, which lost 3 bases and 1 base, there was a span of 9 bases. The CDR3 sequence is 14 residues long. The CDR3 nucleotides read TGTGCCAGCAGTGAGGAAAGGGAGAACACTGAAGCTTTCTTT. Its protein is CASSEERENTEAFF.

The chain employs TRBV3-1 and TRBJ1-1; 12 bases align to TRBD1. Germline loops: CDR1 LGHDT, CDR2 YNNKEL (reference sequence). V shed 1 base, J shed 6 bases, and the junction held 3 bases outside the gene matches. This CDR3 is 15 amino acids long. The CDR3 DNA follows: TGTGCCAGCAGCCAAGTAGGGACAGGGGGCGCTGAAGCTTTCTTT. It codes for CASSQVGTGGAEAFF.

V usage is TRBV5-1 and J usage is TRBJ1-1; D is unresolved. Germline assignment: CDR1 SGHRS and CDR2 YFSETQ. Trimming stripped 5 bases from V and 1 base from J, with 9 bases between. There are 13 residues in the CDR3. CDR3 sequence (DNA): TGCGCCAGCAGAACGGACCGGAACACTGAAGCTTTCTTT. Translation gives CASRTDRNTEAFF.

The chain has TRBV10-3 and TRBJ1-2, with D possibly TRBD1 on 6 matching bases. This CDR3 contains 13 residues. The V gene lost 5 bases and the J gene lost 5 bases, with 12 bases spanning the gap. The germline gives CDR1 ENHRY, CDR2 SYGVKD. The CDR3 sequence: CAISLGQNYGYTF. In nucleotides, the CDR3 is TGTGCCATCAGTCTAGGACAGAATTATGGCTACACCTTC.

This clonotype was observed at least ten times. The chain links TRBV28 to TRBJ1-5; 7 bases are shared with TRBD1. There are 14 residues in the CDR3. V was pared by 4 bases and J by 2 bases, with 2 bases of the junction left unmatched. From germline, CDR1 is MDHEN and CDR2 SYDVKM. This CDR3 reads CASSSGGGNQPQHF. The CDR3 nucleotides are TGTGCCAGCAGTTCAGGGGGTGGCAATCAGCCCCAGCATTTT.

The chain couples TRBV6-1 to TRBJ2-7; tentatively, D is TRBD2 (6 bases). Germline V gene data show CDR1 as MNHNS and CDR2 as SASEGT. There are 14 residues in the CDR3. The V end lost 4 bases, the J end lost 5 bases, and 15 bases lay between the germline ends. CDR3 nucleotides: TGTGCCAGCAGTGTTCGGGGGAGTCGAGACGAGCAGTACTTC. Protein product: CASSVRGSRDEQYF.

This clonotype showed up just a few times. In nucleotides, the CDR3 is TGCGCCAGCAGCTACAGGGCCCTAGCCTATAATTCACCCCTCCACTTT. Its protein is CASSYRALAYNSPLHF. The genes are TRBV5-1 and TRBJ1-6, with TRBD1 as a possible D gene (6 bases). The CDR3 spans 16 residues. CDR1 and CDR2 (germline): SGHRS, YFSETQ. Trimming took 3 bases from V and 2 from J, leaving 12 bases between them.

The V gene is TRBV20-1, the J gene TRBJ2-1; no clear D. The J call may be wrong; the DNA end is better matched by TRBJ2-7. This CDR3 is built from 12 residues. Germline CDR1 and CDR2: DFQATT and SNEGSKA (reference sequence). The CDR3 region is CSARVSYNEQYF. CDR3 in DNA: TGCAGTGCTAGAGTATCCTACAATGAGCAGTACTTC.